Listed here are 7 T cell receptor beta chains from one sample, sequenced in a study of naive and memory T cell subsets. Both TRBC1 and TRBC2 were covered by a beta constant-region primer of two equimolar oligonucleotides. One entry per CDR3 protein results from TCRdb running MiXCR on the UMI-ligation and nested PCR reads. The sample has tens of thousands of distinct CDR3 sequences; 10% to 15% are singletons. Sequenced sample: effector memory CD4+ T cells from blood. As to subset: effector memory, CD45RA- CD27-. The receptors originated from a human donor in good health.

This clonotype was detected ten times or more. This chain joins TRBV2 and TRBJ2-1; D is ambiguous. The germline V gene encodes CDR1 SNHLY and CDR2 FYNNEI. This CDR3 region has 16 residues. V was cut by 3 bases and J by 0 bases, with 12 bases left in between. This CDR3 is CASSDEAPSSYNEQFF. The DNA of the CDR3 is TGTGCCAGCAGTGATGAGGCACCCAGCTCCTACAATGAGCAGTTCTTC.

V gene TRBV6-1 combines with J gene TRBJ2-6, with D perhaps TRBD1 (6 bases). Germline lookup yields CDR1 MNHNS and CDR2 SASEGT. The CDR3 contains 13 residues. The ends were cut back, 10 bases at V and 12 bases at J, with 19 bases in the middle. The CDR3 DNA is TGTGCCATGGAGACAGGCACCCTCGGCGTCCTGACTTTC. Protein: CAMETGTLGVLTF.

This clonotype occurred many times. CDR3 nucleotides: TGTGCCAGCAGTTTGTACGCTAGCGACTCCTACGAGCAGTACTTC. It translates to CASSLYASDSYEQYF. The V call is TRBV6-5, the J call TRBJ2-7; D might be TRBD2 (6 bases). Trimming removed 4 bases at V and 0 bases at J, with 13 bases between. The CDR3 has 15 amino acids. Germline CDR1 and CDR2: MNHEY and SVGAGI.

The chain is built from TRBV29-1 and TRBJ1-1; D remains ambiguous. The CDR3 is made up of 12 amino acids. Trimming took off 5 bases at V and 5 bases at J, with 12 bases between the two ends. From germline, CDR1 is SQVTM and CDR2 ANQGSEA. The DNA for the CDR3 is TGCAGCGTTCGTAGTGGAGGAACTGAAGCTTTCTTT. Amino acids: CSVRSGGTEAFF.

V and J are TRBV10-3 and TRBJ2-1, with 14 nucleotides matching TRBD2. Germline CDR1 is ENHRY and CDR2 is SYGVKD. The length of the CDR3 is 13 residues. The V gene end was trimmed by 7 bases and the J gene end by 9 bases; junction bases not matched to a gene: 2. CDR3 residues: CAITGTSGGEQFF. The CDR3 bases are TGTGCCATCACCGGGACTAGCGGGGGTGAGCAGTTCTTC.

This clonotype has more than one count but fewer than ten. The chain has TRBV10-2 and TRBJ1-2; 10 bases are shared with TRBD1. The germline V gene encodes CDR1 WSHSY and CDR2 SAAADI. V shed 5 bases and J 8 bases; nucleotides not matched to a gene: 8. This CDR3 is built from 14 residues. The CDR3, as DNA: TGCGCCAGCAGTCCCGGGACAGGGGTTGGCGGCTACACCTTC. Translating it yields CASSPGTGVGGYTF.

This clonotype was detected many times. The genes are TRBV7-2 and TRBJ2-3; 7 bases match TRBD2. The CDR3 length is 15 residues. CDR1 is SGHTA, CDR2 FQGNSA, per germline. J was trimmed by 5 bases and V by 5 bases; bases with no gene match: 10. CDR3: CASSAGRAGIDTQYF. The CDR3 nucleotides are TGTGCCAGCAGCGCCGGACGAGCGGGGATAGATACGCAGTATTTT. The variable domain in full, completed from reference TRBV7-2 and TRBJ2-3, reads GAGVSQSPSNKVTEKGKDVELRCDPISGHTALYWYRQSLGQGLEFLIYFQGNSAPDKSGLPSDRFSAERTGGSVSTLTIQRTQQEDSAVYLCASSAGRAGIDTQYFGPGTRLTVL.